Detailed here is one TCR beta chain. What it binds is not known. The data were obtained in a study of early T cells in non-severe SARS-CoV-2 infection. Study summary: Sequencing of bulk RNA from unsorted whole blood was done, without chain pairing.

Unique molecular identifiers (one per individual cDNA molecule) were attached. TCRdb recomputed calls from the 5' RACE reads with MiXCR, one row per CDR3 protein. The sample lists approximately 65,000 distinct CDR3 sequences; about 12% were seen once. Broader study findings: Missing private and CD4 specificities, VDJdb matching favored anti-spike CD8 responses.

The germline V gene encodes CDR1 DFQATT and CDR2 SNEGSKA (reference sequence). V was trimmed by 1 base and J by 0 bases, leaving 11 bases between them. The CDR3 totals 15 residues. Sequenced material: whole blood. This chain joins TRBV20-1 and TRBJ2-3; either TRBD1 or TRBD2 may fit D (5 bases each). The TCR sequence derives from an adult who was a healthcare worker with PCR-confirmed SARS-CoV-2 infection or an uninfected control (not recorded which). DNA of the CDR3: TGCAGTGCTAGAGTCCGGGGCTCCAGCACAGATACGCAGTATTTT. This gives the protein CSARVRGSSTDTQYF.